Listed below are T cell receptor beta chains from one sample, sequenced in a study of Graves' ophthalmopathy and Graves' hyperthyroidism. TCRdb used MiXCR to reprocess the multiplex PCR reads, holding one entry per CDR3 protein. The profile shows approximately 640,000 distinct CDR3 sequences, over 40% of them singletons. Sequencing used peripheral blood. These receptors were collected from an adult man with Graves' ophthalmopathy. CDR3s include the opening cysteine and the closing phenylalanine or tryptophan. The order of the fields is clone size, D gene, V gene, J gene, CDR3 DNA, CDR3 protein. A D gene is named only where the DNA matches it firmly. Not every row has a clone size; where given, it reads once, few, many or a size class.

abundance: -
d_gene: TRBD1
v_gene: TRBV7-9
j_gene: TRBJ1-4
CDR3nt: TGTGCCAGCAGCTTTCGCCGGACAGGGGGAGGAGGTGAAAAACTGTTTTTT
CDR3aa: CASSFRRTGGGGEKLFF

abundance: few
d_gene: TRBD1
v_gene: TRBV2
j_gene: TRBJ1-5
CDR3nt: TGTGCCAGCAGGCCCGGGACAGGGGCCGTTAATCAGCCCCAGCATTTT
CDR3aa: CASRPGTGAVNQPQHF

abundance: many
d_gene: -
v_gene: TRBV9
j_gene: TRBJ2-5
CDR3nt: TGTGCCAGCAGCGTTGTTGGTCAGTGGGAGACCCAGTACTTC
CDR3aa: CASSVVGQWETQYF

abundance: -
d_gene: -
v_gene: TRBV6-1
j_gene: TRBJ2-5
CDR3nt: TGTGCCAGCAGTGAATACAGGGACCGAGAGACCCAGTACTTC
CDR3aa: CASSEYRDRETQYF

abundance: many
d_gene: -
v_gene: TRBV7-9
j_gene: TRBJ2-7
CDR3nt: TGTGCCAGCAGCTCCCCAGGGTGGGGACCCTCCTACGAGCAGTACTTC
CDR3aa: CASSSPGWGPSYEQYF

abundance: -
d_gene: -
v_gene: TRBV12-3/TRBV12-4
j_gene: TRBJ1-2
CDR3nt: TGTGCCAGCAGTTCGAAGCGCGGGGGCTTTGGCTACACCTTC
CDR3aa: CASSSKRGGFGYTF

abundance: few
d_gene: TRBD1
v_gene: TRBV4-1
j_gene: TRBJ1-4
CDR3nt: TGCGCCAGCAGCCAAGATAACGAGAACAGGGGAAATGAAAAACTGTTTTTT
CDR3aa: CASSQDNENRGNEKLFF

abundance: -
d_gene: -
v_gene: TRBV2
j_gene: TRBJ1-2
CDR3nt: TGTGCCAGCAGTGGGGGGCGACAATATGGCTACACCTTC
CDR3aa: CASSGGRQYGYTF

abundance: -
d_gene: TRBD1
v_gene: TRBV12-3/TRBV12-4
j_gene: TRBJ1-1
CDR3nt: TGTGCCAGCAGTTCGACAGGGGGCGCGTTAACTGAAGCTTTCTTT
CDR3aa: CASSSTGGALTEAFF

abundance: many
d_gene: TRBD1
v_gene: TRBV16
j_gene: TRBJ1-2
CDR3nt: TGTGCCAGCAGCCAAAATGGACAGGGAAGCTATGGCTACACCTTC
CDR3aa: CASSQNGQGSYGYTF